This TCR beta chain originates from a study of OX40 agonist ivuxolimab in advanced cancers. Germline V gene lookup returns CDR1 SGHAT and CDR2 FQNNGV. This CDR3 has 16 residues. Trimming removed 4 bases from V and 5 bases from J; junction bases left unmatched: 10. The data were produced by immunoSEQ multiplex PCR, yet TCRdb's version contains in-frame clones alone and is incomplete. The sample records tens of thousands of clones, 85% being singletons. The chain links TRBV11-2 to TRBJ2-2, with 7 bases that match TRBD2. This sequence originates from an adult with an advanced solid tumor such as melanoma, head and neck, liver or kidney cancer. The sequencing used CD4+ or CD8+ T cells sorted from blood, collected in a trial of the OX40 agonist ivuxolimab. The chain's CDR3 is CASSSWEGDWTGELFF. CDR3 coding DNA: TGTGCCAGCAGCTCCTGGGAGGGAGATTGGACCGGGGAGCTGTTTTTT.